This T cell receptor (beta chain) was profiled in a study of T cell responses to AZD1222 COVID-19 vaccine. Assay used: immunoSEQ multiplex PCR; TCRdb lists only in-frame clones, some missing. The sample records around 120,000 clones, about 92% being singletons. The V gene lost 4 bases and the J gene lost 0 bases, with 13 bases spanning the gap. Germline V gene data show CDR1 as SGHKS and CDR2 as YYEKEE (reference sequence). CDR3 size: 15 residues. Sequencing used peripheral blood, obtained 28 days after the second AZD1222 dose. This receptor was obtained from an adult who received the AZD1222 COVID-19 vaccine. This chain joins TRBV5-5 and TRBJ1-1; D is possibly TRBD1 (5 bases). The CDR3 here is CASSGVGTVNTEAFF. In nucleotides, the CDR3 is TGTGCCAGCAGCGGGGTGGGGACGGTGAACACTGAAGCTTTCTTT.